This record covers a single T cell receptor beta chain. Its specificity is not known. The assay was immunoSEQ multiplex PCR, and TCRdb's table has in-frame clones only and misses some. The repertoire holds more than 2,000,000 clones, with over 85% as singletons. This record comes from a study of shared clonotypes between healthy human individuals. The CDR3 consists of 14 residues. V lost 6 bases to trimming and J lost 1 base; unmatched junction nucleotides: 1. Germline V gene sequence: CDR1 SQVTM, CDR2 ANQGSEA. Study-wide findings and caveats: For naive CD4 cells, roughly 5% of clonotypes were shared across four donors.

The clonotype originates from a man aged 18-30 years in good health. Some clones in this sample may be carry-over from other donors' samples. Material: naive CD4+ T cells from PBMCs. This sample's subset: CD45RA+ positively selected. The chain uses TRBV29-1 and TRBJ2-2; 11 nucleotides line up with TRBD2. In nucleotides, the CDR3 is TGCAGCGTAGGACTAGCGGGGAACACCGGGGAGCTGTTTTTT. Amino acids: CSVGLAGNTGELFF.